This T cell receptor beta chain was documented in a study of neurological immune-mediated disorders. Ten or more counts support this clonotype. TCRdb fed the 5' RACE reads into MiXCR, producing one record per CDR3 protein. The data hold about 16,000 distinct CDR3 sequences, with approximately 9.1% observed a single time. The CDR3 is 14 residues long. Germline CDR1 MDHEN, CDR2 SYDVKM. Deletions cut 2 bases from V and 3 bases from J, with 8 bases between. This receptor was identified in a man aged 50-59 years in good health. The gene calls are TRBV28 and TRBJ2-1; D remains unclear. What was sequenced was CD8+ T cells from blood. The CDR3 reads CASSLQADYNEQFF. The CDR3 nucleotides are TGTGCCAGCAGTTTACAAGCTGACTACAATGAGCAGTTCTTC. Combining the CDR3 with reference TRBV28 and TRBJ2-1 gives the whole variable domain DVKVTQSSRYLVKRTGEKVFLECVQDMDHENMFWYRQDPGLGLRLIYFSYDVKMKEKGDIPEGYSVSREKKERFSLILESASTNQTSMYLCASSLQADYNEQFFGPGTRLTVL.